The 17 T cell receptor beta chains listed next were all sequenced from one sample in a study of T-cell reconstitution after alpha-beta-depleted transplantation in children. Using unique molecular identifiers, the investigators prepared the TCRbeta library. MiXCR, applied by TCRdb to the PCR reads, yields one record per CDR3 protein. Of 250,000 to 400,000 distinct CDR3 sequences in the sample, 20% to 30% were seen once. The sample in question was PBMCs, mostly from graft donor cells, obtained 180 days after TCRalphabeta/CD19-depleted stem cell transplant. The receptor set was obtained from a male patient under 18 who had a stem cell transplant for acute lymphoblastic leukemia, so the T cells may come from the graft donor.

This clonotype was picked up a small number of times. The chain combines TRBV6-1 with TRBJ2-3, with TRBD2 as a possible D gene (5 bases). The V end was cut by 8 bases, the J end by 4 bases, with 13 bases between. The germline gives CDR1 MNHNS, CDR2 SASEGT. The CDR3 is 13 amino acids. The CDR3 is CASWERAPDTQYF. The CDR3 DNA reads TGTGCCAGCTGGGAGAGGGCCCCAGATACGCAGTATTTT.

J is TRBJ2-2 and V is TRBV4-1; D might be TRBD2 (5 bases). V was clipped by 0 bases and J by 1 base, with 12 bases between them. Per germline, CDR1 MGHRA and CDR2 YSYEKL. The CDR3 runs to 17 residues. The DNA for the CDR3 is TGCGCCAGCAGCCAAGATTCGAGCGGAGGGAACACCGGGGAGCTGTTTTTT. It specifies CASSQDSSGGNTGELFF.

This clonotype was seen a handful of times. CDR3 sequence: CSAPGLAGAEQYF. The CDR3 DNA reads TGCAGTGCCCCGGGACTAGCGGGAGCCGAGCAGTACTTC. V and J are TRBV20-1 and TRBJ2-7; the match to TRBD2 covers 14 bases. V lost 6 bases, J lost 6 bases, and 4 bases stayed unmatched. This CDR3 comprises 13 residues. Germline values: CDR1 DFQATT, CDR2 SNEGSKA (reference sequence).

V and J are TRBV4-1 and TRBJ2-1; 11 nucleotides match TRBD2. The germline CDR1 and CDR2 sequences are MGHRA and YSYEKL. V was pared by 1 base and J by 3 bases, with 14 bases of the junction left unmatched. CDR3 length: 20 residues. CDR3: CASSQGVSGRVGGVYNEQFF. CDR3 in DNA: TGCGCCAGCAGCCAAGGAGTTAGCGGGAGGGTTGGCGGGGTCTACAATGAGCAGTTCTTC.

This clonotype was detected only a few times. The chain is built from TRBV4-1 and TRBJ2-7; 8 bases are a match to TRBD2. The CDR3 runs to 16 residues. After removal of 4 bases from V and 3 bases from J, the junction contained 11 bases not matched to a gene. Looked up from germline, CDR1 is MGHRA and CDR2 is YSYEKL. This chain's CDR3 is CASSPFGAGGDYEQYF. As DNA, the CDR3 is TGCGCCAGCAGCCCCTTCGGGGCGGGAGGCGACTACGAGCAGTACTTC.

This clonotype was counted between two and nine times. The chain employs TRBV10-3 and TRBJ2-5; D is undetermined. Looked up from germline, CDR1 is ENHRY and CDR2 is SYGVKD. The CDR3 consists of 13 residues. The V end lost 4 bases, the J end lost 1 base, and 7 bases lay between the germline ends. The CDR3: CAISGPVQETQYF. CDR3 in DNA: TGTGCCATCAGTGGACCGGTCCAAGAGACCCAGTACTTC.

This rearrangement joins TRBV7-9 to TRBJ2-5; D possibly corresponds to TRBD2 (7 bases). Germline CDR1 reads SEHNR; CDR2 reads FQNEAQ (reference sequence). V lost 7 bases and J 4 bases, leaving 13 bases between the germline ends. This CDR3 is 13 amino acids long. Here the CDR3 reads CASNGGARETQYF. As DNA, the CDR3 is TGTGCCAGCAATGGGGGGGCACGAGAGACCCAGTACTTC.

This clonotype was picked up a small number of times. The chain has TRBV27 and TRBJ2-1; 7 bases fit TRBD2. There are 14 residues in the CDR3. The V gene end was trimmed by 3 bases and the J gene end by 6 bases; junction bases not matched to a gene: 5. The V gene's germline CDR1 is MNHEY and CDR2 SMNVEV (reference sequence). CDR3 DNA: TGTGCCAGCAGTTTTGCGGGGAGGGCCAATGAGCAGTTCTTC. This sequence encodes CASSFAGRANEQFF.

This chain uses TRBV6-1 with TRBJ2-7, with 8 bases aligning to TRBD2. Germline lookup yields CDR1 MNHNS and CDR2 SASEGT. The CDR3 spans 15 residues. Unmatched junction bases numbered 7, after V lost 6 bases and J lost 0 bases. The CDR3 spells CASRARAGVSYEQYF. Written as DNA, the CDR3 is TGTGCCAGCAGGGCGCGAGCGGGAGTCTCCTACGAGCAGTACTTC.

This clonotype was found a few times. The chain combines TRBV7-9 with TRBJ2-7; 8 bases line up with TRBD1. The CDR3 loop spans 13 amino acids. V lost 8 bases to trimming and J lost 5 bases; unmatched junction nucleotides: 8. Germline loops: CDR1 SEHNR, CDR2 FQNEAQ (reference sequence). CDR3 DNA sequence: TGTGCCAGCGCAGGGCAGGGGGCAGACGAGCAGTACTTC. It translates to CASAGQGADEQYF.

The chain employs TRBV2 and TRBJ2-1; TRBD2 matches at 7 bases. The J segment lost 2 bases and the V segment lost 4 bases, leaving 5 bases of the junction unmatched. CDR3 length: 15 residues. Germline-derived CDR1 and CDR2 are SNHLY and FYNNEI. This chain's CDR3 is CASSGGLGAYNEQFF. The DNA of the CDR3 is TGTGCCAGCAGTGGAGGACTAGGGGCCTACAATGAGCAGTTCTTC.

V and J are TRBV12-3 or TRBV12-4 and TRBJ2-1; 10 bases agree with TRBD2. This CDR3 is built from 15 residues. Trimming at V came to 3 bases and at J to 10 bases, leaving 9 bases not matched to a gene. The DNA of the CDR3 is TGTGCCAGCAGTTTGAGAGCGGGAGGGTCCTACGAGCAGTTCTTC. Protein sequence: CASSLRAGGSYEQFF.

This clonotype appeared many times. The V and J genes are TRBV4-3 and TRBJ2-1; D unresolved. The germline CDR1 and CDR2 sequences are LGHNA and YSLEER. This CDR3 has 17 amino acids. V lost 5 bases, J lost 7 bases, and 24 bases lay in between. DNA of the CDR3: TGCGCCAGCAGCAAACTAAGTATAGGGCAGGCCACTAATGAGCAGTTCTTC. Translated, it gives CASSKLSIGQATNEQFF.

V is TRBV5-1 and J is TRBJ1-5, with a possible D match to TRBD1 (6 bases). The CDR3 covers 13 residues. Looked up from germline, CDR1 is SGHRS and CDR2 is YFSETQ. The V and J ends lost 4 bases and 3 bases respectively, with 8 bases between them. For the CDR3, the DNA is TGCGCCAGCAGCGGGACACCCAATCAGCCCCAGCATTTT. Translation gives CASSGTPNQPQHF.

The chain employs TRBV12-3 or TRBV12-4 and TRBJ2-1; D is unresolved. Trimming pared 4 bases from V and 7 bases from J, leaving 11 bases between. This CDR3 has 13 residues. This chain's CDR3 is CASSWTGVNEQFF. CDR3 sequence (DNA): TGTGCCAGCAGTTGGACCGGAGTGAATGAGCAGTTCTTC.

This clonotype has more than one count but fewer than ten. V usage is TRBV4-1 and J usage is TRBJ2-1; 8 bases are shared with TRBD2. CDR3 length: 14 amino acids. With V trimmed by 4 bases and J by 8 bases, 7 bases remained unmatched. Germline values: CDR1 MGHRA, CDR2 YSYEKL. As DNA, the CDR3 is TGCGCCAGCAGCCCCGGGGGGGGCGCGGATGAGCAGTTCTTC. This gives the protein CASSPGGGADEQFF.

The DNA of the CDR3 is TGCAGCTCATCACCGGGACTAGCGGGAGAAAGTGAGCAGTTCTTC. Amino acids: CSSSPGLAGESEQFF. J is TRBJ2-1 and V is TRBV29-1, with 14 bases lining up with TRBD2. Germline CDR1 and CDR2: SQVTM and ANQGSEA. CDR3 length: 15 amino acids. The V segment lost 8 bases and the J segment 9 bases; nucleotides outside the gene matches: 12.